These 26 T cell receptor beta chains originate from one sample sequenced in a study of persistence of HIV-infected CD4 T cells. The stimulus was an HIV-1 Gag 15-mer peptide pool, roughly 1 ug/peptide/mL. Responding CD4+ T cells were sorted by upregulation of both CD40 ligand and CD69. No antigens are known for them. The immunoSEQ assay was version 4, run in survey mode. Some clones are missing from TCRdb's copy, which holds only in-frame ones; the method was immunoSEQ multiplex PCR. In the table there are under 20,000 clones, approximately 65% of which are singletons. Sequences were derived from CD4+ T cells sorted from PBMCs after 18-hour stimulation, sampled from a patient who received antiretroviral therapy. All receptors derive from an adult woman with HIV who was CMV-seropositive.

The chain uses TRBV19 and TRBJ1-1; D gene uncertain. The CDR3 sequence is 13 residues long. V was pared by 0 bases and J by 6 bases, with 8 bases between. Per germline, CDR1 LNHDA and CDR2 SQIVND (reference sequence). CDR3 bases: TGTGCCAGTAGTATAGACCGGACGTCTGAAGCTTTCTTT. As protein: CASSIDRTSEAFF.

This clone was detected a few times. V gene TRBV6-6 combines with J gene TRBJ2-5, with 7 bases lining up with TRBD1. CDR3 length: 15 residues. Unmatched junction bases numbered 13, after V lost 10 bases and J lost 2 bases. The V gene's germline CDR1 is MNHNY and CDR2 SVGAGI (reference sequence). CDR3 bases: TGTGCCACTCAGTACCCAGGGACAGCACAAGAGACCCAGTACTTC. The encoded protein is CATQYPGTAQETQYF.

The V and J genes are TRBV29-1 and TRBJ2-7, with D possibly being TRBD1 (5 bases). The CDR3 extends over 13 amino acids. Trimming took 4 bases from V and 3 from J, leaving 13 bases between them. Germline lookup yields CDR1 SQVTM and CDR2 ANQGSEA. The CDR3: CSVGADRVYEQYF. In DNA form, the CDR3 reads TGCAGCGTTGGAGCTGACAGAGTCTACGAGCAGTACTTC.

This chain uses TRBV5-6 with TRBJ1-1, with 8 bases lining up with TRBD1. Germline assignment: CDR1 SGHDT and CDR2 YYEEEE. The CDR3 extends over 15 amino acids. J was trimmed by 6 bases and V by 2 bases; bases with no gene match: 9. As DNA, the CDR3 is TGTGCCAGCAGCTTTTTGGACAGGGAGGGTCCTGAAGCTTTCTTT. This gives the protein CASSFLDREGPEAFF.

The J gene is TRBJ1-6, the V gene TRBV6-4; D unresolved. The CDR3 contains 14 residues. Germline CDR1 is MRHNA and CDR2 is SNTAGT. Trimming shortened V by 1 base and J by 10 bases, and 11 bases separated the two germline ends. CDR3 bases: TGTGCCAGCAGTGACTGGTCTGTAGGATCACCCCTCCACTTT. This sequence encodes CASSDWSVGSPLHF.

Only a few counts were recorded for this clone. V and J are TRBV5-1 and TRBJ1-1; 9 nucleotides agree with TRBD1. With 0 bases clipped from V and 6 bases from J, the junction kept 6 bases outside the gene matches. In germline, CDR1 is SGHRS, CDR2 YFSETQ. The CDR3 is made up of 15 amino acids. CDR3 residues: CASSLAGTGRSEAFF. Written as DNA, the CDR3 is TGCGCCAGCAGCTTGGCCGGGACAGGGAGGTCTGAAGCTTTCTTT.

The CDR3 region has the DNA TGTGCTAGTGGCCGGGGAGGCCAGGACAGAGCTTTCTTT. This codes for CASGRGGQDRAFF. The genes are TRBV12-5 and TRBJ1-1; D possibly corresponds to TRBD1 (6 bases). The V gene lost 6 bases and the J gene lost 10 bases, with 18 bases spanning the gap. The CDR3 extends over 13 amino acids. CDR1 and CDR2 (germline): LGHNT, FRNRAP. The full variable domain, rest sourced from reference TRBV12-5 and TRBJ1-1, is DARVTQTPRHKVTEMGQEVTMRCQPILGHNTVFWYRQTMMQGLELLAYFRNRAPLDDSGMPKDRFSAEMPDATLATLKIQPSEPRDSAVYFCASGRGGQDRAFFGQGTRLTVV.

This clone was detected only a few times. As DNA, the CDR3 is TGTGCCAGCAGTTACCTTGGGGACGGTACTGAAGCTTTCTTT. Protein sequence: CASSYLGDGTEAFF. The chain recombines TRBV6-5 with TRBJ1-1; D may be TRBD1 (5 bases). CDR1 is MNHEY and CDR2 is SVGAGI in the germline V gene. The CDR3 runs 14 residues. Trimming left V 2 bases short and J 5 bases short, with 12 bases between.

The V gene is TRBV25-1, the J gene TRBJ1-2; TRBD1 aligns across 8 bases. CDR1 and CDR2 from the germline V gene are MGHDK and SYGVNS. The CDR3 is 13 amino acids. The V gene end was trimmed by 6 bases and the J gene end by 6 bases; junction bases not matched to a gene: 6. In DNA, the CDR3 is TGTGCCAGCAGCAGGACAGGGTCTAATGGCTACACCTTC. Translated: CASSRTGSNGYTF.

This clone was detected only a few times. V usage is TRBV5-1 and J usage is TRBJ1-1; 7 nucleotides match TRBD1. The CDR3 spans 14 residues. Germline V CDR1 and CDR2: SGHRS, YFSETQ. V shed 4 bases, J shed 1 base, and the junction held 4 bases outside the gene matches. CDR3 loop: CASSPGQTNTEAFF. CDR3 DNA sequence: TGCGCCAGCAGCCCGGGACAGACGAACACTGAAGCTTTCTTT.

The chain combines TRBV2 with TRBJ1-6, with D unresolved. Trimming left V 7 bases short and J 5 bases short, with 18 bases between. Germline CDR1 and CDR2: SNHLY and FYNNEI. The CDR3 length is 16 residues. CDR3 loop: CASTLRRAGDNSPLHF. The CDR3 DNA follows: TGTGCCAGCACCCTAAGGCGGGCAGGAGATAATTCACCCCTCCACTTT.

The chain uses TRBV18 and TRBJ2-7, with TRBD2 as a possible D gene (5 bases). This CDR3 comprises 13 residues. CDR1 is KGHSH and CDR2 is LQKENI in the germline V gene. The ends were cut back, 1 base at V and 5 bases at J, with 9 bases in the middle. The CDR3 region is CASSPRGIDEQYF. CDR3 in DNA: TGTGCCAGCTCACCACGAGGGATCGACGAGCAGTACTTC.

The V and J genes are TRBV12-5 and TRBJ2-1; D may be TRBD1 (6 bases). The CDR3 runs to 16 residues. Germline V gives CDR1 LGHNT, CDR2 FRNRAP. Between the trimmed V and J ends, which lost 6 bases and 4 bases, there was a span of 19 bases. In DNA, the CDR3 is TGTGCTAGTGGGGAGTCAACAGGGTCGGGATACAATGAGCAGTTCTTC. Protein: CASGESTGSGYNEQFF.

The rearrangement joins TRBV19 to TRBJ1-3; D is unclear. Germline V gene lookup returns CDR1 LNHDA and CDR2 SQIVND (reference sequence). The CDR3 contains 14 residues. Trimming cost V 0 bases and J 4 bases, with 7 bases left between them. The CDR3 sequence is CASSIDSSGNTIYF. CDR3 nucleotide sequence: TGTGCCAGTAGTATAGATTCCTCAGGAAACACCATATATTTT.

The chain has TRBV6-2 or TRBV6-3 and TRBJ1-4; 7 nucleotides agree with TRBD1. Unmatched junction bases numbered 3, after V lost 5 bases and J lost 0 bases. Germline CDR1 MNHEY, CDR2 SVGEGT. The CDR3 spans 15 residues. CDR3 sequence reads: CASSPGQTTNEKLFF. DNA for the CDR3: TGTGCCAGCAGTCCGGGACAGACAACTAATGAAAAACTGTTTTTT.

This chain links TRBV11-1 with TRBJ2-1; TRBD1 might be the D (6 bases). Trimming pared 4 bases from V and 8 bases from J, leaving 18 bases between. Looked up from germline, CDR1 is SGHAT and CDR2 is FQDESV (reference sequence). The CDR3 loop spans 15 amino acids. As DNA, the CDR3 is TGTGCCAGCAGCTCTACCGGGACAAATAACGATGAGCAGTTCTTC. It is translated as CASSSTGTNNDEQFF.

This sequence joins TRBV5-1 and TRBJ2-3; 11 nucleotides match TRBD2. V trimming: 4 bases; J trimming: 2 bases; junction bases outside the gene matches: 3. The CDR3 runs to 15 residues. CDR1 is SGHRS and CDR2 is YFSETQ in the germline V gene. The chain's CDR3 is CASSRTSGFTDTQYF. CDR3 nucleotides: TGCGCCAGCAGCCGGACTAGCGGGTTCACAGATACGCAGTATTTT.

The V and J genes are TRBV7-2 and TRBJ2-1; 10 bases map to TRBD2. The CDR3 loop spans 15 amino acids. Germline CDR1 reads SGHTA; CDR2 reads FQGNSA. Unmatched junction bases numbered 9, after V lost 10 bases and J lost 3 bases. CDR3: CATQTLAGVYNEQFF. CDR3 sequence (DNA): TGTGCCACCCAAACCCTAGCGGGGGTCTACAATGAGCAGTTCTTC.

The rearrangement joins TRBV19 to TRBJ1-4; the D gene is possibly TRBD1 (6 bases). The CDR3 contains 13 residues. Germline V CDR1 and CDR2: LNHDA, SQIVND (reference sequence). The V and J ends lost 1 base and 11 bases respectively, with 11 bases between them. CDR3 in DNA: TGTGCCAGTAGTATAGCCAGGGGAGACAAACTGTTTTTT. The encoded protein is CASSIARGDKLFF. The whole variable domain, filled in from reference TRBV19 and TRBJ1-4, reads DGGITQSPKYLFRKEGQNVTLSCEQNLNHDAMYWYRQDPGQGLRLIYYSQIVNDFQKGDIAEGYSVSREKKESFPLTVTSAQKNPTAFYLCASSIARGDKLFFGSGTQLSVL.

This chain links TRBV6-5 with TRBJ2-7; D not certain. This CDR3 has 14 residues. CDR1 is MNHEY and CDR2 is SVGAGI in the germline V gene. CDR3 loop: CASRLGQNSYEQYF. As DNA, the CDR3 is TGTGCATCTCGACTGGGCCAGAACTCCTACGAGCAGTACTTC.

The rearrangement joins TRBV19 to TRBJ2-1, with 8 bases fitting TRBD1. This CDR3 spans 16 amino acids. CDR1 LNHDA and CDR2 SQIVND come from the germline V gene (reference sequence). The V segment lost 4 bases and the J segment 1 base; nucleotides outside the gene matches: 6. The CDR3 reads CASSTGTGVSYNEQFF. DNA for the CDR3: TGTGCCAGTAGTACTGGGACAGGTGTATCCTACAATGAGCAGTTCTTC.

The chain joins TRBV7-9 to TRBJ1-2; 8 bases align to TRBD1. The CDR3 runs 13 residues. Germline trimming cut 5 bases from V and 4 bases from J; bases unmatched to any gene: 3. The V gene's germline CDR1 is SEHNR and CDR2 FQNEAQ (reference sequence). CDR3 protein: CASSPGTGYGYTF. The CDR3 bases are TGTGCCAGCAGCCCCGGGACAGGCTATGGCTACACCTTC.

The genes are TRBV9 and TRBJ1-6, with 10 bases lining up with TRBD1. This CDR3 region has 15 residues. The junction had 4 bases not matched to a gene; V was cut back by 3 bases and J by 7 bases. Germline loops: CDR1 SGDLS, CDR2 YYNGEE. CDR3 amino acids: CASSARQGANSPLHF. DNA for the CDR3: TGTGCCAGCAGCGCCCGACAGGGGGCAAATTCACCCCTCCACTTT.

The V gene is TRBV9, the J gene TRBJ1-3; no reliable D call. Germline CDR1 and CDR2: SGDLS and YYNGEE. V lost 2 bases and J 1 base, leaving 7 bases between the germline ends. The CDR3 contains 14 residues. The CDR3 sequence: CASSVLDSGNTIYF. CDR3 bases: TGTGCCAGCAGCGTCCTTGATTCTGGAAACACCATATATTTT.

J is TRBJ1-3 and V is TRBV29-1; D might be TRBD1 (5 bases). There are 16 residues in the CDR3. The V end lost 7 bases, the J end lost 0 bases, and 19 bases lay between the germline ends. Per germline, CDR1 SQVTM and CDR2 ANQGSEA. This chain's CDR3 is CSAYFGTPNSGNTIYF. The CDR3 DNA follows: TGCAGCGCGTACTTCGGGACCCCAAACTCTGGAAACACCATATATTTT.

The DNA of the CDR3 is TGTGCCAGCACCCGTCGCGGAGTAGGGAAGAGCTATGGCTACACCTTC. This encodes CASTRRGVGKSYGYTF. The chain combines TRBV7-8 with TRBJ1-2; D not resolved. Germline V gives CDR1 SGHVS, CDR2 FQNEAQ. There are 16 residues in the CDR3. Between the trimmed V and J ends, which lost 7 bases and 4 bases, there was a span of 22 bases.